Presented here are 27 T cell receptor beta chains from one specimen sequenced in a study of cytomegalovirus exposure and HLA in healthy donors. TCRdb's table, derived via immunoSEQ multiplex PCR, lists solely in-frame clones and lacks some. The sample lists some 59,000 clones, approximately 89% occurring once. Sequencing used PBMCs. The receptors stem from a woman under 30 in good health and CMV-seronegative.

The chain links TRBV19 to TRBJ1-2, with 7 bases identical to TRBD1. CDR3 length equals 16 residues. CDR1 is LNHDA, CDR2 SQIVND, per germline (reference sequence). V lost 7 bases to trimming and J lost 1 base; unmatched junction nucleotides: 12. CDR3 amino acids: CASTPGQLIFNYGYTF. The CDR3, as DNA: TGTGCCAGTACTCCGGGACAGCTCATCTTTAACTATGGCTACACCTTC.

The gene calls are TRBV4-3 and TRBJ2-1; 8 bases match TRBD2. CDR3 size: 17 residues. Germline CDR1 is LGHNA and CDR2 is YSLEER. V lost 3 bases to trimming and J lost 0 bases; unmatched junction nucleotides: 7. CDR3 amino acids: CASSHELAASSYNEQFF. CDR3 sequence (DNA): TGCGCCAGCAGCCACGAACTAGCGGCGAGCTCCTACAATGAGCAGTTCTTC.

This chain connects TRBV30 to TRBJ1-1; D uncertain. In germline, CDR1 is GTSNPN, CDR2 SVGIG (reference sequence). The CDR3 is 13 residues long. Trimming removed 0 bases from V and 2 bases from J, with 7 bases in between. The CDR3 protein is CAWSVVSNTEAFF. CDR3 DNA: TGTGCCTGGAGTGTAGTAAGCAACACTGAAGCTTTCTTT.

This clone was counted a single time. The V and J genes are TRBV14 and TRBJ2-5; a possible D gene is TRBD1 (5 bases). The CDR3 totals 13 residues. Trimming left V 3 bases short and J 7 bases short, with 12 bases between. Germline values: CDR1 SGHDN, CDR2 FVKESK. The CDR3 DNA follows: TGTGCCAGCAGCCAGGACATAATCGGGACCCAGTACTTC. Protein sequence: CASSQDIIGTQYF. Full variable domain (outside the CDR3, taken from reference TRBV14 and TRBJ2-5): EAGVTQFPSHSVIEKGQTVTLRCDPISGHDNLYWYRRVMGKEIKFLLHFVKESKQDESGMPNNRFLAERTGGTYSTLKVQPAELEDSGVYFCASSQDIIGTQYFGPGTRLLVL.

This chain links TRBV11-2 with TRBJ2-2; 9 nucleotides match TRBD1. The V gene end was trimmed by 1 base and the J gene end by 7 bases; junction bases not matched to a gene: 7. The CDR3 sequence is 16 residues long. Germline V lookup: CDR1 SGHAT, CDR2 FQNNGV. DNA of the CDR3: TGTGCCAGCAGCTTAGGGGGGACAGGGACGAACGGGGAGCTGTTTTTT. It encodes CASSLGGTGTNGELFF.

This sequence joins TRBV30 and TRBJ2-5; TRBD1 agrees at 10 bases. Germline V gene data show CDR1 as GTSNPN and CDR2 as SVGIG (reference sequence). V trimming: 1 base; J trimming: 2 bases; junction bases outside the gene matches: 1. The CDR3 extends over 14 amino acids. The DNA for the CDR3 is TGTGCCTGGAGTGAGGGACAGGGGCAAGAGACCCAGTACTTC. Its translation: CAWSEGQGQETQYF.

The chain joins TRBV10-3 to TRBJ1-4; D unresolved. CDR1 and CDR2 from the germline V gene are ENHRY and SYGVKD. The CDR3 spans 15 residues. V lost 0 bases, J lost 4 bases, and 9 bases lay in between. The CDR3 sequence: CAISESKLLNEKLFF. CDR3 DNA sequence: TGTGCCATCAGTGAGTCCAAGCTCCTTAATGAAAAACTGTTTTTT.

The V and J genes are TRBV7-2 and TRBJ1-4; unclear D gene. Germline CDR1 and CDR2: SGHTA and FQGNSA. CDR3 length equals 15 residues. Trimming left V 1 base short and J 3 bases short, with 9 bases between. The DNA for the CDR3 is TGTGCCAGCAGCTTAGTCTCAGGTTCTAATGAAAAACTGTTTTTT. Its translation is CASSLVSGSNEKLFF.

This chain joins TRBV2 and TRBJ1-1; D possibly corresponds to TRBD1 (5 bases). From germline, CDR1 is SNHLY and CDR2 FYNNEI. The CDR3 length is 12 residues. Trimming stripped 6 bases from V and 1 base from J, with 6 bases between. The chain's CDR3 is CASRGQNTEAFF. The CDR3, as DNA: TGTGCCAGCAGAGGACAGAACACTGAAGCTTTCTTT.

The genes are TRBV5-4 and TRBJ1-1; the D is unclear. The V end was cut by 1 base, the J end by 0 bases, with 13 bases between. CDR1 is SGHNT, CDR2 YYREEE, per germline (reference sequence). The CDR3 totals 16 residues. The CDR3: CASSLSLSPMNTEAFF. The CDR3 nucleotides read TGTGCCAGCAGCTTGAGTTTGAGCCCGATGAACACTGAAGCTTTCTTT.

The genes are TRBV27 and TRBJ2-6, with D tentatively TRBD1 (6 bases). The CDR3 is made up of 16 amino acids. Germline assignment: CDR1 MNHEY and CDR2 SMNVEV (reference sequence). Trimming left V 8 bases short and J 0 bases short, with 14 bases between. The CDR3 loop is CASSPLRGSGANVLTF. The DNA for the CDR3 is TGTGCCAGCTCCCCGCTCAGGGGCTCTGGGGCCAACGTCCTGACTTTC.

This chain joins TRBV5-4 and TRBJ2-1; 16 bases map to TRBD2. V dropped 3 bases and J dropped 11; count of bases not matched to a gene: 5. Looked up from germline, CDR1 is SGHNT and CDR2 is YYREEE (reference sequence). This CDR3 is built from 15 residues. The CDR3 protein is CASSSPGLAGGKQFF. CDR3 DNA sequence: TGTGCCAGCAGCTCCCCGGGACTAGCGGGAGGGAAGCAGTTCTTC.

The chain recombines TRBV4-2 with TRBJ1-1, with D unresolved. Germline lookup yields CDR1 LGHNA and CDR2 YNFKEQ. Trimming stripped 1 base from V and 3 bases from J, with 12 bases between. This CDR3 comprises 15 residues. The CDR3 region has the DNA TGTGCCAGCAGCCAAGGAGAGGGATGGCACACTGAAGCTTTCTTT. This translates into CASSQGEGWHTEAFF.

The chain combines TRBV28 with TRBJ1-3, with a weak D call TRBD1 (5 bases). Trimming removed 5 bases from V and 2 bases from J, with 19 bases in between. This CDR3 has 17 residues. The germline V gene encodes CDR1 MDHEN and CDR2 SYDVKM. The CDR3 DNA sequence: TGTGCCAGCAGTACGCGGACATGGGATTACGCTGGAAACACCATATATTTT. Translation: CASSTRTWDYAGNTIYF.

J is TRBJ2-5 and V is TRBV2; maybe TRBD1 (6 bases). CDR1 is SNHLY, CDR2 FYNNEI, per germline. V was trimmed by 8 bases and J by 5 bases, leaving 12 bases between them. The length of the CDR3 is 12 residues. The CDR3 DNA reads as TGTGCCAGCCTCACAGGGCGGGAGACCCAGTACTTC. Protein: CASLTGRETQYF.

CDR3 amino acids: CASSQDRTVRQFF. DNA of the CDR3: TGTGCCAGCAGCCAAGATAGGACAGTCCGTCAGTTCTTC. The chain recombines TRBV14 with TRBJ2-1; TRBD1 is a possible D gene (6 bases). Trimming cost V 0 bases and J 13 bases, with 13 bases left between them. In germline, CDR1 is SGHDN, CDR2 FVKESK. The CDR3 contains 13 residues.

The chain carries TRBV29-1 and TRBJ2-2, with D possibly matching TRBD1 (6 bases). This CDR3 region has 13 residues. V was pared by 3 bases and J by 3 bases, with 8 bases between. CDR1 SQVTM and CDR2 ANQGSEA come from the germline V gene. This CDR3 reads CSVDQGHTGELFF. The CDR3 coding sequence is TGCAGCGTTGACCAGGGGCACACCGGGGAGCTGTTTTTT.

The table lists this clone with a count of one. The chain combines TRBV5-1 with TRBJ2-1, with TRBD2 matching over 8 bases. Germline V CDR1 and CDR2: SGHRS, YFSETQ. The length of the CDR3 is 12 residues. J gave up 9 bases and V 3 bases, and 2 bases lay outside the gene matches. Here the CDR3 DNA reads TGCGCCAGCAGCTGGCTAGCGGGTGAGCAGTTCTTC. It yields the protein CASSWLAGEQFF.

CDR3 amino acids: CASSSRTSGYQETQYF. CDR3 coding DNA: TGTGCCAGCAGTTCCCGGACTAGCGGGTACCAAGAGACCCAGTACTTC. The V and J genes are TRBV28 and TRBJ2-5; 11 bases map to TRBD2. CDR1 MDHEN and CDR2 SYDVKM come from the germline V gene. Trimming took 4 bases from V and 0 from J; bases not matched to a gene: 4. This CDR3 comprises 16 residues.

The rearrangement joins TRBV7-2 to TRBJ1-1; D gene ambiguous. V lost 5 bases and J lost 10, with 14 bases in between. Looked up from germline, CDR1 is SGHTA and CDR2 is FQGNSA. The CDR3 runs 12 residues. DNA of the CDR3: TGTGCCAGCAGCGTTATCCGGCGCGGAGCTTTCTTT. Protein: CASSVIRRGAFF. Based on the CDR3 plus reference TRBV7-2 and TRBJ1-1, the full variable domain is GAGVSQSPSNKVTEKGKDVELRCDPISGHTALYWYRQSLGQGLEFLIYFQGNSAPDKSGLPSDRFSAERTGGSVSTLTIQRTQQEDSAVYLCASSVIRRGAFFGQGTRLTVV.

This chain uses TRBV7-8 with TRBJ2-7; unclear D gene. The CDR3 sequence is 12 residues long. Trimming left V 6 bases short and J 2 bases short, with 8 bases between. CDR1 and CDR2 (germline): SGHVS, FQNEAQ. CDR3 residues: CASSLQTYEQYF. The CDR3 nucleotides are TGTGCCAGCAGTCTTCAGACCTACGAGCAGTACTTC.

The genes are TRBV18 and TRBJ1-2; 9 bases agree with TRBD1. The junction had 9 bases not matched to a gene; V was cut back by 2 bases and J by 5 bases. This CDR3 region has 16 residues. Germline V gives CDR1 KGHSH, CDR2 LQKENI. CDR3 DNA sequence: TGTGCCAGCTCACCATTGAACGAGGGACAGGGATATGGCTACACCTTC. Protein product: CASSPLNEGQGYGYTF.

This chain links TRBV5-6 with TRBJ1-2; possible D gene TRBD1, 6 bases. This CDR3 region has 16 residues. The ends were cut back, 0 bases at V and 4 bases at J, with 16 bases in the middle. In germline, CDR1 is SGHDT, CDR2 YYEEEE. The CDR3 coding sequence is TGTGCCAGCAGCTTGGGATGGGGTACAGGGAGCTATGGCTACACCTTC. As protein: CASSLGWGTGSYGYTF.

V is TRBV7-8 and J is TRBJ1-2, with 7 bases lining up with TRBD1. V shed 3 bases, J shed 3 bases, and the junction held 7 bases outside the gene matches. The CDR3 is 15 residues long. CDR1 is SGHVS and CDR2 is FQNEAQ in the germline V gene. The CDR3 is CASSFAGTGDYGYTF. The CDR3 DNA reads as TGTGCCAGCAGCTTCGCCGGTACAGGGGACTATGGCTACACCTTC.

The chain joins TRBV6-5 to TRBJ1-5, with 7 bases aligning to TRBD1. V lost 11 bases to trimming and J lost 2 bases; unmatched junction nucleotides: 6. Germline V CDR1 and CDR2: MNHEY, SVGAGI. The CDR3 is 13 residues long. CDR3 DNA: TGTGCCGCCGGCCAGGGGGGCAATCAGCCCCAGCATTTT. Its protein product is CAAGQGGNQPQHF.

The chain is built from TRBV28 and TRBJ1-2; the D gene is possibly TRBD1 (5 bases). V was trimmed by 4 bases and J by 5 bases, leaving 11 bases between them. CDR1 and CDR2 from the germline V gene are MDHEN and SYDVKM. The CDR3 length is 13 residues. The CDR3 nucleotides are TGTGCCAGCAGTTCTACAGGAGAATATGGCTACACCTTC. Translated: CASSSTGEYGYTF.

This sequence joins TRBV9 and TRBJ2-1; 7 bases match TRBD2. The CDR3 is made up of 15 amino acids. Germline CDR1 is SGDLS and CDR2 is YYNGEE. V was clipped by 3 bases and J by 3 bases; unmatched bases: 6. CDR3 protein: CASSALGLDYNEQFF. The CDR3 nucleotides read TGTGCCAGCAGCGCGCTTGGACTAGACTACAATGAGCAGTTCTTC.